One TCR beta chain is described in this entry. The antigen is not known. This CDR3 region has 15 residues. Per germline, CDR1 MDHEN and CDR2 SYDVKM. Trimming at V came to 5 bases and at J to 8 bases, leaving 9 bases not matched to a gene. Blood CD8+ and CD4+ T cells underwent high-throughput TCR beta sequencing. Patients with Susac syndrome met diagnostic criteria defined recently for definite or probable disease. TEMRA cells were enriched by FACS, and CD4+ and CD8+ T cells were negatively isolated. The data belong to a study of CD8 T cells in Susac syndrome. Study results and caveats: By the study's own acknowledgment, its TCR sequencing and HLA analysis included relatively few individuals.

With random hexamers, 0.5 to 1 ug RNA was reverse transcribed. One entry per CDR3 protein, called by TCRdb with MiXCR from the immunoSEQ multiplex PCR reads. Among over 140,000 distinct CDR3 sequences listed, approximately 95% were seen once. This chain uses TRBV28 with TRBJ1-2, with TRBD1 identical over 12 bases. The TCR originated in a human donor with Susac syndrome. The source material was CD4+ T cells from PBMCs. The CDR3 reads CASSTPGQGAGGYTF. The CDR3 DNA follows: TGTGCCAGCAGTACTCCGGGACAGGGGGCAGGAGGCTACACCTTC.